Many counts were recorded for the clone carrying this TCR beta chain. CDR1 is SEHNR, CDR2 FQNEAQ, per germline (reference sequence). CDR3 length equals 14 residues. Trimming pared 5 bases from V and 9 bases from J, leaving 14 bases between. As processed by the authors: Reference gene primers were amplified, and this amplification served to estimate nucleated cell counts. Clones were sequenced by immunoSEQ multiplex PCR, and TCRdb holds only the in-frame ones, with some missing. Clone size and the V and J calls come from that table; the DNA yielded D and trimming. The repertoire holds over 150,000 clones, with about 87% as singletons. The data were obtained in a study of blood T cell repertoires in COVID-19. Turning to the study itself: Researchers got acute and convalescent COVID-19 samples from the United States, Italy and Spain. From T cells, B-cell-depleted T cells, or PBMCs came the material, which was cDNA or gDNA.

The chain joins TRBV7-9 to TRBJ1-6; D not certain. Sequencing was done on a sample of peripheral blood. This sequence originates from a woman aged 60-70 years who had recovered from COVID-19. The CDR3 loop reads CASSLQTEVSPLHF. CDR3 DNA sequence: TGTGCCAGCAGCCTGCAAACCGAGGTTTCACCCCTCCACTTT.